The 32 T cell receptor beta chains below were found in one sample sequenced in a study of technical replicates of blood from four donors. Generated by immunoSEQ multiplex PCR, the TCRdb table keeps only in-frame clones and is missing some. The sample includes just over 70,000 clones, approximately 96% of them seen just once. Sequencing was carried out using T cells isolated from PBMCs. The receptors shown here come from a human donor in good health.

This chain links TRBV28 with TRBJ2-1; 7 nucleotides agree with TRBD2. Germline V gives CDR1 MDHEN, CDR2 SYDVKM. V lost 7 bases, J lost 9 bases, and 6 bases stayed unmatched. This CDR3 is 12 amino acids long. CDR3 in amino acids: CASKERDFEQFF. The DNA for the CDR3 is TGTGCCAGCAAAGAGCGGGATTTTGAGCAGTTCTTC.

The rearrangement joins TRBV7-9 to TRBJ1-4, with 10 nucleotides matching TRBD1. CDR3 size: 15 residues. Germline lookup yields CDR1 SEHNR and CDR2 FQNEAQ (reference sequence). V shed 4 bases and J 7 bases; nucleotides not matched to a gene: 6. The CDR3 bases are TGTGCCAGCAGCTACTGGACAGGGGGGCGTGAAAAACTGTTTTTT. Translating it yields CASSYWTGGREKLFF. Looking up the rest from reference TRBV7-9 and TRBJ1-4 gives the full variable domain: DTGVSQNPRHKITKRGQNVTFRCDPISEHNRLYWYRQTLGQGPEFLTYFQNEAQLEKSRLLSDRFSAERPKGSFSTLEIQRTEQGDSAMYLCASSYWTGGREKLFFGSGTQLSVL.

Only one count was recorded for this clone. This chain joins TRBV4-2 and TRBJ2-7, with D tentatively TRBD2 (6 bases). The CDR3 spans 18 residues. Trimming pared 2 bases from V and 0 bases from J, leaving 20 bases between. Per germline, CDR1 LGHNA and CDR2 YNFKEQ. The CDR3 coding sequence is TGTGCCAGCAGCCAAAATGGGGTCCGGGACTCCAGCTCCTACGAGCAGTACTTC. This gives the protein CASSQNGVRDSSSYEQYF.

The chain couples TRBV5-4 to TRBJ2-2, with D possibly TRBD1 on 6 matching bases. CDR1 and CDR2 (germline): SGHNT, YYREEE (reference sequence). This CDR3 comprises 17 residues. V was cut by 7 bases and J by 1 base, with 20 bases left in between. In DNA, the CDR3 is TGTGCCAGCGATATATCACCGGGACACTTGAACACCGGGGAGCTGTTTTTT. Translation: CASDISPGHLNTGELFF.

V usage is TRBV6-5 and J usage is TRBJ1-1; D uncertain. Between the trimmed V and J ends, which lost 11 bases and 1 base, there was a span of 14 bases. The germline V gene encodes CDR1 MNHEY and CDR2 SVGAGI. There are 13 residues in the CDR3. CDR3 in amino acids: CASFVTRNTEAFF. In nucleotides, the CDR3 is TGTGCCTCGTTCGTTACTAGGAACACTGAAGCTTTCTTT.

The chain has TRBV10-3 and TRBJ2-7, with TRBD1 identical over 8 bases. Germline loops: CDR1 ENHRY, CDR2 SYGVKD. This CDR3 is built from 14 residues. V lost 2 bases to trimming and J lost 6 bases; unmatched junction nucleotides: 6. The CDR3 spells CAISEDRGGIEQYF. DNA for the CDR3: TGTGCCATCAGTGAGGACAGGGGAGGCATCGAGCAGTACTTC.

The rearrangement joins TRBV29-1 to TRBJ2-6; 9 bases align to TRBD2. The V segment lost 7 bases and the J segment 0 bases; nucleotides outside the gene matches: 10. CDR3 length: 17 residues. Per germline, CDR1 SQVTM and CDR2 ANQGSEA. The CDR3 DNA follows: TGCAGCGCGTTAATAACTAGCGGGCTCTCTGGGGCCAACGTCCTGACTTTC. Its translation: CSALITSGLSGANVLTF.

The chain joins TRBV4-2 to TRBJ1-2, with D unresolved. The CDR3 consists of 15 residues. Trimming stripped 0 bases from V and 5 bases from J, with 13 bases between. Germline V gene lookup returns CDR1 LGHNA and CDR2 YNFKEQ. The CDR3 reads CASSQDRRREYGYTF. The CDR3 nucleotides are TGTGCCAGCAGCCAAGATCGACGAAGGGAGTATGGCTACACCTTC.

The chain uses TRBV19 and TRBJ2-3; TRBD1 agrees at 10 bases. Germline V gene sequence: CDR1 LNHDA, CDR2 SQIVND (reference sequence). The junction had 5 bases not matched to a gene; V was cut back by 5 bases and J by 3 bases. CDR3 length: 15 residues. CDR3: CASSLRQGATDTQYF. The CDR3 DNA sequence: TGTGCCAGTAGTCTTCGACAGGGGGCAACAGATACGCAGTATTTT.

This chain links TRBV30 with TRBJ2-2; D may be TRBD2 (5 bases). Trimming pared 3 bases from V and 5 bases from J, leaving 13 bases between. Germline V gene data show CDR1 as GTSNPN and CDR2 as SVGIG (reference sequence). The CDR3 sequence is 14 residues long. In DNA form, the CDR3 reads TGTGCCTGGAGGGAGTGGGAGTATACCGGGGAGCTGTTTTTT. Protein sequence: CAWREWEYTGELFF.

The chain employs TRBV19 and TRBJ1-1, with TRBD1 identical over 8 bases. The germline V gene has CDR1 LNHDA and CDR2 SQIVND (reference sequence). The CDR3 consists of 15 residues. Trimming cost V 6 bases and J 6 bases; bases outside gene matches: 12. The CDR3 region has the DNA TGTGCCAGTAGCAGGTCGGGTCAGGGGGCCGCTGAAGCTTTCTTT. It encodes CASSRSGQGAAEAFF.

The genes are TRBV7-2 and TRBJ1-5; TRBD1 agrees at 7 bases. The germline CDR1 and CDR2 sequences are SGHTA and FQGNSA. The CDR3 is 15 amino acids. V was pared by 2 bases and J by 2 bases, with 3 bases of the junction left unmatched. CDR3 DNA: TGTGCCAGCAGCTTAACGGGGACAGGCAATCAGCCCCAGCATTTT. The encoded protein is CASSLTGTGNQPQHF.

The genes are TRBV5-1 and TRBJ2-3; D remains ambiguous. V lost 1 base and J 4 bases, leaving 4 bases between the germline ends. The germline CDR1 and CDR2 sequences are SGHRS and YFSETQ. This CDR3 is 12 amino acids long. The CDR3 sequence: CASSLYPDTQYF. CDR3 nucleotides: TGCGCCAGCAGCTTGTATCCAGATACGCAGTATTTT.

The V gene is TRBV5-1, the J gene TRBJ1-1; 8 bases match TRBD1. CDR3 size: 15 residues. Germline V gene data show CDR1 as SGHRS and CDR2 as YFSETQ. Trimming at V came to 3 bases and at J to 3 bases, leaving 7 bases not matched to a gene. The CDR3 region is CASSSMLQGDTEAFF. As DNA, the CDR3 is TGCGCCAGCAGCTCCATGCTACAGGGGGACACTGAAGCTTTCTTT.

The rearrangement joins TRBV27 to TRBJ2-5, with TRBD2 matching 11 bases. The CDR3 is 16 amino acids. V was clipped by 3 bases and J by 3 bases; unmatched bases: 6. CDR1 MNHEY and CDR2 SMNVEV come from the germline V gene (reference sequence). The CDR3 DNA follows: TGTGCCAGCAGTTTTCTCGGGACTAGCGGAAAAGAGACCCAGTACTTC. It specifies CASSFLGTSGKETQYF.

This chain joins TRBV29-1 and TRBJ1-2; D may be TRBD1 (6 bases). The CDR3 is 16 residues long. Germline V gene data show CDR1 as SQVTM and CDR2 as ANQGSEA. Between the trimmed V and J ends, which lost 0 bases and 7 bases, there was a span of 21 bases. CDR3 nucleotides: TGCAGCGTTGAAGATCTATGGGGGGGCCTTGGACGTGGCTACACCTTC. Translated, it gives CSVEDLWGGLGRGYTF.

This clone has only one observation. The V call is TRBV13, the J call TRBJ2-5; no definite D call. The CDR3 has 14 residues. V shed 4 bases and J shed 1 base, with 10 bases lying between them. Germline V gene data show CDR1 as PRHDT and CDR2 as FYEKMQ (reference sequence). The CDR3 DNA follows: TGTGCCAGCAGCTCCCGGCGGATCCAAGAGACCCAGTACTTC. The encoded protein is CASSSRRIQETQYF.

This chain joins TRBV5-1 and TRBJ1-2, with TRBD1 matching 11 bases. This CDR3 has 14 amino acids. Germline-derived CDR1 and CDR2 are SGHRS and YFSETQ. The trim removed 2 bases at V and 8 bases at J, leaving 5 bases unmatched. The CDR3, as DNA: TGCGCCAGCAGCTTTGGACAGGGGGCGGGGGGCTACACCTTC. It codes for CASSFGQGAGGYTF.

This clone was seen only once. The chain links TRBV6-5 to TRBJ1-2, with unresolved D. Trimming removed 7 bases at V and 6 bases at J, with 15 bases between. Per the germline V gene, CDR1 is MNHEY and CDR2 is SVGAGI. There are 13 residues in the CDR3. CDR3 residues: CASTLVYGDGYTF. The DNA of the CDR3 is TGTGCCAGCACCCTTGTTTACGGGGATGGCTACACCTTC.

This chain links TRBV5-1 with TRBJ1-1, with a possible D match to TRBD1 (6 bases). The CDR3 extends over 14 amino acids. Germline V gene sequence: CDR1 SGHRS, CDR2 YFSETQ. The V and J ends lost 7 bases and 0 bases respectively, with 13 bases between them. The CDR3 DNA sequence: TGCGCCAGCCAAACAGGGCTCTTGAACACTGAAGCTTTCTTT. This sequence encodes CASQTGLLNTEAFF.

The J gene is TRBJ2-7, the V gene TRBV7-2; 7 positions match TRBD2. The germline CDR1 and CDR2 sequences are SGHTA and FQGNSA. The CDR3 is made up of 14 amino acids. V gave up 0 bases and J gave up 4 bases; unmatched junction bases: 3. CDR3 nucleotides: TGTGCCAGCAGCTTAGCGGTAGCGGGTTACGAGCAGTACTTC. Translation gives CASSLAVAGYEQYF.

J is TRBJ1-1 and V is TRBV27; 7 positions agree with TRBD1. This CDR3 is 14 amino acids long. With 5 bases clipped from V and 6 bases from J, the junction kept 9 bases outside the gene matches. Germline-derived CDR1 and CDR2 are MNHEY and SMNVEV (reference sequence). The DNA of the CDR3 is TGTGCCAGCAGTCCCCAGGGACAGATACCTGAAGCTTTCTTT. The encoded protein is CASSPQGQIPEAFF.

A word on this clone: Other nucleotide sequences in the sample specify the same CDR3. The DNA for the CDR3 is TGTGCCAGCAGCTCGGGACAGACCTATGGCTACACCTTC. This encodes CASSSGQTYGYTF. This chain joins TRBV9 and TRBJ1-2; 7 nucleotides line up with TRBD1. This CDR3 is built from 13 residues. Germline CDR1 SGDLS, CDR2 YYNGEE. V lost 4 bases and J lost 4; bases outside the gene matches: 4.

This rearrangement joins TRBV6-5 to TRBJ1-2; TRBD1 is a possible D gene (5 bases). Germline lookup yields CDR1 MNHEY and CDR2 SVGAGI. Trimming stripped 4 bases from V and 8 bases from J, with 8 bases between. This CDR3 has 11 amino acids. The CDR3 is CASSWGEGYTF. CDR3 sequence (DNA): TGTGCCAGCAGTTGGGGGGAAGGCTACACCTTC.

The chain recombines TRBV13 with TRBJ1-1; weak D call: TRBD1 (6 bases). The germline CDR1 and CDR2 sequences are PRHDT and FYEKMQ (reference sequence). Trimming shortened V by 5 bases and J by 0 bases, and 13 bases separated the two germline ends. This CDR3 comprises 15 residues. CDR3 DNA sequence: TGTGCCAGCAGCGTAACAGGGATTTTGAACACTGAAGCTTTCTTT. Protein: CASSVTGILNTEAFF.

The V and J genes are TRBV19 and TRBJ1-1, with 7 bases fitting TRBD1. There are 12 residues in the CDR3. CDR1 is LNHDA and CDR2 is SQIVND in the germline V gene (reference sequence). The junction had 9 bases not matched to a gene; V was cut back by 7 bases and J by 10 bases. CDR3 region: CASTERQGGAFF. Here the CDR3 DNA reads TGTGCCAGTACGGAGAGACAGGGTGGAGCTTTCTTT.

The rearrangement uses TRBV7-2 and TRBJ2-7; TRBD2 matches 7 bases. Germline trimming cut 4 bases from V and 0 bases from J; bases unmatched to any gene: 12. This CDR3 region has 17 residues. CDR1 SGHTA and CDR2 FQGNSA come from the germline V gene. The CDR3 here is CASSYDSGLPSSYEQYF. The DNA for the CDR3 is TGTGCCAGCAGCTATGATAGCGGGCTTCCTAGCTCCTACGAGCAGTACTTC.

Only one count was recorded for this clone. The CDR3 DNA sequence: TGTGCCAGCAGCTTAACCGACAGGGAAAACTATGGCTACACCTTC. Translation gives CASSLTDRENYGYTF. V gene TRBV7-9 combines with J gene TRBJ1-2; 7 bases are a match to TRBD1. J lost 2 bases, V lost 2 bases, and 5 bases had no gene match. The CDR3 runs 15 residues. Germline V gene lookup returns CDR1 SEHNR and CDR2 FQNEAQ (reference sequence).

The rearrangement uses TRBV5-8 and TRBJ1-4; 9 nucleotides agree with TRBD1. From germline, CDR1 is SGHTS and CDR2 YDEGEE. The trim removed 4 bases at V and 3 bases at J, leaving 13 bases unmatched. The CDR3 sequence is 18 residues long. CDR3 in amino acids: CASSRGQGADWPNEKLFF. The DNA of the CDR3 is TGTGCCAGCAGCCGGGGACAGGGAGCCGACTGGCCTAATGAAAAACTGTTTTTT. The full variable domain, in which reference TRBV5-8 and TRBJ1-4 provide the parts outside the CDR3, is EAGVTQSPTHLIKTRGQQATLRCSPISGHTSVYWYQQALGLGLQFLLWYDEGEERNRGNFPPRFSGRQFPNYSSELNVNALELEDSALYLCASSRGQGADWPNEKLFFGSGTQLSVL.

This clone appeared a single time. The genes are TRBV5-1 and TRBJ2-7, with D tentatively TRBD2 (5 bases). The CDR3 is made up of 13 amino acids. The germline CDR1 and CDR2 sequences are SGHRS and YFSETQ. Between the trimmed V and J ends, which lost 2 bases and 4 bases, there was a span of 10 bases. CDR3 amino acids: CASSFEGSYEQYF. DNA of the CDR3: TGCGCCAGCAGCTTTGAAGGGAGTTACGAGCAGTACTTC. The full variable domain, completed using reference TRBV5-1 and TRBJ2-7, is KAGVTQTPRYLIKTRGQQVTLSCSPISGHRSVSWYQQTPGQGLQFLFEYFSETQRNKGNFPGRFSGRQFSNSRSEMNVSTLELGDSALYLCASSFEGSYEQYFGPGTRLTVT.

The chain links TRBV4-3 to TRBJ2-7; D possibly corresponds to TRBD2 (5 bases). Germline V lookup: CDR1 LGHNA, CDR2 YSLEER. The CDR3 has 17 amino acids. V lost 1 base, J lost 3 bases, and 19 bases lay in between. DNA of the CDR3: TGCGCCAGCAGCCAAGGGCTAGTTGAGGGAACACTCTACGAGCAGTACTTC. It translates to CASSQGLVEGTLYEQYF.

The gene calls are TRBV6-5 and TRBJ2-7; 7 bases are shared with TRBD2. There are 13 residues in the CDR3. V was clipped by 8 bases and J by 0 bases; unmatched bases: 4. Germline lookup yields CDR1 MNHEY and CDR2 SVGAGI. This CDR3 is CASSGGFSYEQYF. CDR3 in DNA: TGTGCCAGCTCGGGGGGTTTCTCCTACGAGCAGTACTTC.